This T cell receptor (beta chain) was captured by sequencing in a study of beta chain features in type 1 diabetes. Study details: Healthy donors, compared against patients, showed similar age, gender and cell yields.

The whole isolated RNA underwent reverse transcription, so sequencing captured expressed TCRB transcripts. Clones were sequenced by immunoSEQ multiplex PCR, and TCRdb holds only the in-frame ones, with some missing. The sample lists roughly 240,000 clones; 24% were seen once. Germline V gives CDR1 SQVTM, CDR2 ANQGSEA. Trimming removed 6 bases from V and 2 bases from J, with 11 bases in between. The CDR3 contains 12 residues. This clone turned up a few times. The target antigen is unknown. Overall study findings and caveats: People with Type 1 diabetes carried modestly yet significantly shorter TCRB CDR3s in all four CD4+ subsets. Researchers could not determine here whether HLA type influences TCRB rearrangement. For patients and controls alike, PCR might favor shorter templates to the same degree. Naive, central memory and regulatory TCRB repertoires appeared more similar among patients than healthy donors.

The sequencing input was naive CD4+ T cells from blood. V is TRBV29-1 and J is TRBJ2-7, with D hard to call. The source of this sequence is a woman in her twenties or thirties with type 1 diabetes. CDR3 residues: CSVRPEAYEQYF. CDR3 bases: TGCAGCGTCCGCCCAGAGGCCTACGAGCAGTACTTC.